This TCR beta chain was captured by sequencing in a study of blood T cells in healthy people across ages. Study conclusions and caveats: No conclusive comparison of naive versus antigen-experienced cells was possible with unsorted PBMCs. With age, beta diversity per million T cells declined roughly linearly, significantly by 35 to 40.

Together with a sample-barcoded 5' primer, a J-beta primer mix was included in a second PCR lasting roughly 6 to 12 cycles. TCRdb re-derived calls from the 5' RACE reads in MiXCR, one entry per CDR3 protein. In the table there are roughly 1,100,000 distinct CDR3 sequences, 20% to 25% of which are singletons. This clonotype was seen a few times. Its target is not known. Looked up from germline, CDR1 is SNHLY and CDR2 is FYNNEI. This CDR3 region has 18 residues. These same data were also listed under a study on T cells of mothers and their children.

The chain carries TRBV2 and TRBJ2-5, with D possibly TRBD1 on 5 matching bases. The end of the DNA aligns better with TRBJ2-7, so the J call may be wrong. This sequence originates from a girl aged 2-10 years in good health. The specimen sequenced was blood. CDR3 nucleotides: TGTGCCAGCAGCGAAACCCTACATTTCCGACAGAATTCCTACGAGCAGTACTTC. This sequence encodes CASSETLHFRQNSYEQYF.